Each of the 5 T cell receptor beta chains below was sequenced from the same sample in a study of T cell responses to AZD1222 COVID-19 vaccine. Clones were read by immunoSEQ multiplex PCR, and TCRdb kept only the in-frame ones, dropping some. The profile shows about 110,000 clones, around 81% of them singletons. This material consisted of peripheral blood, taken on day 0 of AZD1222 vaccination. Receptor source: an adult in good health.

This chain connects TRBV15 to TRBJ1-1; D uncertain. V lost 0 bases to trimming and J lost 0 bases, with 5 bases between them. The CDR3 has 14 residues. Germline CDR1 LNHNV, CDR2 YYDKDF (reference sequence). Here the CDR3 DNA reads TGTGCCACCAGCAGAGAATGGTTGAACACTGAAGCTTTCTTT. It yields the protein CATSREWLNTEAFF.

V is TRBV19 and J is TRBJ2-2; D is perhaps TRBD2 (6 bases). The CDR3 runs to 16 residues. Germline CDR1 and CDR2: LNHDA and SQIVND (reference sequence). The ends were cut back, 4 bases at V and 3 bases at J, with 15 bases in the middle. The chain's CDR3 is CASSRGGKVYTGELFF. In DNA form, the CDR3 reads TGTGCCAGTAGTAGGGGCGGGAAGGTGTACACCGGGGAGCTGTTTTTT. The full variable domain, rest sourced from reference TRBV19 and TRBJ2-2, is DGGITQSPKYLFRKEGQNVTLSCEQNLNHDAMYWYRQDPGQGLRLIYYSQIVNDFQKGDIAEGYSVSREKKESFPLTVTSAQKNPTAFYLCASSRGGKVYTGELFFGEGSRLTVL.

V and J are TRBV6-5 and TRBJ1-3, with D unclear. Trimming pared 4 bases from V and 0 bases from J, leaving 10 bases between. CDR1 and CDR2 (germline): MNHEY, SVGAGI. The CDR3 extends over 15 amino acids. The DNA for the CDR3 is TGTGCCAGCAGTTCCCCGAGGGACTCTGGAAACACCATATATTTT. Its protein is CASSSPRDSGNTIYF.

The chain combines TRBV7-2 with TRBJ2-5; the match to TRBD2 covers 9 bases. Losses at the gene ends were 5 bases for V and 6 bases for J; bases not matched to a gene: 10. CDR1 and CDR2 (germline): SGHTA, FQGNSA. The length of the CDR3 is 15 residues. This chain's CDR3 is CASSQGTSLGKTQYF. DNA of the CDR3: TGTGCCAGCAGCCAAGGGACTAGCCTCGGGAAGACCCAGTACTTC.

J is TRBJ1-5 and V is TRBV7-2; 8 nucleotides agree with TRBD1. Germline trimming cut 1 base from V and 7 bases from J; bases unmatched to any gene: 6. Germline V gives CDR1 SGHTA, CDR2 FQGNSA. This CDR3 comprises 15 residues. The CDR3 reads CASSLVTQGGQPQHF. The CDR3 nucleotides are TGTGCCAGCAGCTTAGTCACACAGGGGGGACAGCCCCAGCATTTT. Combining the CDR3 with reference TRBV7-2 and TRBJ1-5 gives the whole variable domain GAGVSQSPSNKVTEKGKDVELRCDPISGHTALYWYRQSLGQGLEFLIYFQGNSAPDKSGLPSDRFSAERTGGSVSTLTIQRTQQEDSAVYLCASSLVTQGGQPQHFGDGTRLSIL.